The entry below gives a single T cell receptor (beta chain) sequence along with its context. This specimen comes from a study of control samples from healthy donors and cancer patients. The CDR3 has 16 amino acids. The germline V gene has CDR1 SGHTA and CDR2 FQGNSA. The V end was cut by 2 bases, the J end by 3 bases, with 17 bases between. Produced via immunoSEQ multiplex PCR; TCRdb's table is partial and in-frame only. The sample includes 130,000 or so clones, more than 90% seen only once; the top ten take 4.5% to 7%. Sequencing input: blood. This sequence joins TRBV7-2 and TRBJ2-7, with a possible D match to TRBD2 (7 bases). The TCR originated in a man aged 18-30 years in good health. The CDR3, as DNA: TGTGCCAGCAGCTTACGGGGGAGGGGGTTGGACTACGAGCAGTACTTC. Protein sequence: CASSLRGRGLDYEQYF.